This T cell receptor beta chain was sequenced in a study of blood T cell repertoires in COVID-19. Sequenced by immunoSEQ multiplex PCR; TCRdb stores in-frame clones only, minus some. The sample shows fewer than 350,000 clones, roughly 85% of them seen only once. Germline assignment: CDR1 SGHNT and CDR2 YYREEE (reference sequence). The CDR3 sequence is 16 residues long. V shed 3 bases and J 4 bases; nucleotides not matched to a gene: 8. The sequence derives from a human donor in a cohort sampled during active COVID-19. This chain connects TRBV5-4 to TRBJ2-1; TRBD2 matches at 9 bases. The specimen was peripheral blood. The CDR3 DNA reads TGTGCCAGCAGCTCCTCGGCGGGGGGGCGGTACAATGAGCAGTTCTTC. This gives the protein CASSSSAGGRYNEQFF.